This T cell receptor beta chain was sequenced in a study of blood T cell repertoires in COVID-19. About the research overall: Acute-phase and convalescent COVID-19 samples originated in the United States, Italy and Spain. Sample material is recorded as cDNA or gDNA derived from T cells, B-cell-depleted T cells, or PBMCs.

Per the study methods: Amplification of reference gene primers provided the estimated nucleated cell counts. Generated by immunoSEQ multiplex PCR, the TCRdb table keeps only in-frame clones and is missing some. V, J and clone size derive from that table, while D and trimming were established from the DNA sequence. The sample has about 74,000 clones; 88% are singletons. Source material: peripheral blood. The sequence came from a woman at least 80 years old with acute or convalescent COVID-19.

CDR3 in amino acids: CASSELDQPQHF. The CDR3, as DNA: TGTGCCAGCAGTGAACTCGATCAGCCCCAGCATTTT. The V call is TRBV6-1, the J call TRBJ1-5; D gene unclear. Trimming removed 2 bases from V and 5 bases from J, with 4 bases in between. CDR1 is MNHNS and CDR2 is SASEGT in the germline V gene. The CDR3 sequence is 12 residues long.